Sequencing of this T cell receptor (beta chain) was carried out in a study of OX40 agonist ivuxolimab in advanced cancers. Deletions cut 2 bases from V and 8 bases from J, with 7 bases between. The CDR3 contains 12 residues. Germline V lookup: CDR1 SGHTA, CDR2 FQGNSA. The count of this clone is one. Profiling relied on immunoSEQ multiplex PCR, and the TCRdb table lists in-frame clones only, not all of them. The sample has some 35,000 clones; approximately 82% are singletons. Sequenced here: CD4+ or CD8+ T cells sorted from blood, sampled in a trial of the OX40 agonist ivuxolimab. The rearrangement uses TRBV7-2 and TRBJ2-1; the D gene is possibly TRBD1 (6 bases). The clonotype comes from an adult with an advanced solid tumor such as melanoma, head and neck, liver or kidney cancer. CDR3 nucleotides: TGTGCCAGCAGCTTAAACAGGGATGAGCAGTTCTTC. Amino acids: CASSLNRDEQFF.